The 16 T cell receptor beta chains below come from one sample, sequenced in a study of long-term antiretroviral therapy in people with HIV. The libraries were made with immunoSEQ v3.0 at survey level. Assay used: immunoSEQ multiplex PCR; TCRdb lists only in-frame clones, some missing. This sample has tens of thousands of clones, with 78% found just once. The sequencing used unsorted PBMCs, collected 3.1 years after starting antiretroviral therapy. All receptors derive from a woman aged 45 to 65 with HIV.

This clone was observed a few times. The genes are TRBV18 and TRBJ2-7; no definite D call. V was shortened by 8 bases and J by 7 bases, with 15 bases between the two germline ends. Germline CDR1 KGHSH, CDR2 LQKENI. The CDR3 spans 12 residues. CDR3 sequence: CASGRNMEEQYF. Written as DNA, the CDR3 is TGTGCCAGCGGCCGAAACATGGAGGAGCAGTACTTC. The full variable domain, with the rest looked up from reference TRBV18 and TRBJ2-7, is NAGVMQNPRHLVRRRGQEARLRCSPMKGHSHVYWYRQLPEEGLKFMVYLQKENIIDESGMPKERFSAEFPKEGPSILRIQQVVRGDSAAYFCASGRNMEEQYFGPGTRLTVT.

CDR3 loop: CASSPPGRWNTGELFF. In nucleotides, the CDR3 is TGTGCCAGCTCACCACCGGGAAGATGGAACACCGGGGAGCTGTTTTTT. The chain links TRBV18 to TRBJ2-2, with unresolved D. Germline V gene sequence: CDR1 KGHSH, CDR2 LQKENI. CDR3 length: 16 amino acids. The V and J ends lost 0 bases and 1 base respectively, with 9 bases between them.

The genes are TRBV6-1 and TRBJ2-3; D unclear. The CDR3 is 13 amino acids. CDR1 is MNHNS and CDR2 is SASEGT in the germline V gene. Trimming removed 3 bases at V and 4 bases at J, with 8 bases between. DNA of the CDR3: TGTGCCAGCAGTGACATCAATCCAGATACGCAGTATTTT. The encoded protein is CASSDINPDTQYF.

This CDR3 reads CASSVLVSEQFF. CDR3 sequence (DNA): TGTGCCAGCAGTGTATTAGTTTCGGAGCAGTTCTTC. This chain uses TRBV25-1 with TRBJ2-1; no definite D call. This CDR3 spans 12 amino acids. Germline V gives CDR1 MGHDK, CDR2 SYGVNS. The V gene lost 4 bases and the J gene lost 10 bases, with 11 bases spanning the gap. The full variable domain, in which reference TRBV25-1 and TRBJ2-1 provide the parts outside the CDR3, is EADIYQTPRYLVIGTGKKITLECSQTMGHDKMYWYQQDPGMELHLIHYSYGVNSTEKGDLSSESTVSRIRTEHFPLTLESARPSHTSQYLCASSVLVSEQFFGPGTRLTVL.

The rearrangement joins TRBV27 to TRBJ1-6, with a possible D match to TRBD1 (5 bases). The CDR3 consists of 13 residues. Germline CDR1 MNHEY, CDR2 SMNVEV (reference sequence). V lost 7 bases and J lost 10, with 14 bases in between. CDR3 in amino acids: CASKALGGSPLHF. For the CDR3, the DNA is TGTGCCAGCAAAGCACTGGGGGGGTCACCCCTCCACTTT.

The chain is built from TRBV2 and TRBJ2-1, with a weak D call TRBD2 (6 bases). CDR1 SNHLY and CDR2 FYNNEI come from the germline V gene. Trimming left V 5 bases short and J 6 bases short, with 20 bases between. This CDR3 spans 16 amino acids. This CDR3 is CASSLGRRLGLNEQFF. DNA for the CDR3: TGTGCCAGCAGTCTGGGGAGGAGACTCGGACTCAATGAGCAGTTCTTC.

This clone was counted a single time. The genes are TRBV5-6 and TRBJ1-2, with 7 bases identical to TRBD1. The CDR3 has 14 amino acids. V lost 0 bases to trimming and J lost 8 bases; unmatched junction nucleotides: 7. Germline CDR1 SGHDT, CDR2 YYEEEE. CDR3 residues: CASSLVGGKEGYTF. As DNA, the CDR3 is TGTGCCAGCAGCTTGGTAGGGGGCAAGGAGGGCTACACCTTC. Full variable domain (outside the CDR3, taken from reference TRBV5-6 and TRBJ1-2): DAGVTQSPTHLIKTRGQQVTLRCSPKSGHDTVSWYQQALGQGPQFIFQYYEEEERQRGNFPDRFSGHQFPNYSSELNVNALLLGDSALYLCASSLVGGKEGYTFGSGTRLTVV.

V and J are TRBV6-6 and TRBJ1-2; 7 bases align to TRBD1. CDR3 length equals 14 residues. Losses at the gene ends were 2 bases for V and 6 bases for J; bases not matched to a gene: 6. CDR1 and CDR2 from the germline V gene are MNHNY and SVGAGI (reference sequence). CDR3 bases: TGTGCCAGCAGTTACACTTCCGGGACAGATGGCTACACCTTC. It specifies CASSYTSGTDGYTF.

This rearrangement joins TRBV5-1 to TRBJ2-3; D remains ambiguous. Between the trimmed V and J ends, which lost 6 bases and 4 bases, there was a span of 12 bases. The germline CDR1 and CDR2 sequences are SGHRS and YFSETQ. CDR3 length: 13 residues. The CDR3 reads CASKILGSDTQYF. The CDR3 nucleotides are TGCGCCAGCAAGATTCTAGGGTCAGATACGCAGTATTTT.

The chain uses TRBV5-6 and TRBJ1-1, with D possibly TRBD1 on 6 matching bases. Trimming stripped 2 bases from V and 6 bases from J, with 11 bases between. CDR1 is SGHDT and CDR2 is YYEEEE in the germline V gene. The CDR3 runs 13 residues. CDR3 in DNA: TGTGCCAGCAGCTTCTGGGGGCCCCCTGAAGCTTTCTTT. Residues: CASSFWGPPEAFF.

The rearrangement links TRBV14 to TRBJ1-6; D is uncertain. Germline V gene lookup returns CDR1 SGHDN and CDR2 FVKESK. CDR3 size: 15 residues. The V gene lost 1 base and the J gene lost 6 bases, with 10 bases spanning the gap. CDR3 loop: CASSQVGQANSPLHF. The CDR3, as DNA: TGTGCCAGCAGCCAAGTAGGCCAGGCTAATTCACCCCTCCACTTT.

The chain uses TRBV13 and TRBJ2-7; D remains unclear. Trimming took off 2 bases at V and 2 bases at J, with 7 bases between the two ends. This CDR3 is built from 13 residues. Germline values: CDR1 PRHDT, CDR2 FYEKMQ (reference sequence). The CDR3 sequence is CASSLSPTYEQYF. The CDR3 bases are TGTGCCAGCAGCTTATCGCCGACCTACGAGCAGTACTTC.

This clone was detected a few times. The chain recombines TRBV5-1 with TRBJ1-3; a possible D gene is TRBD1 (5 bases). Germline V CDR1 and CDR2: SGHRS, YFSETQ. CDR3 length equals 17 residues. The V and J ends lost 0 bases and 0 bases respectively, with 13 bases between them. The CDR3 bases are TGCGCCAGCAGCTTGGTAACCGGGGGTCTCTCTGGAAACACCATATATTTT. It is translated as CASSLVTGGLSGNTIYF.

The gene calls are TRBV7-8 and TRBJ1-4; tentative D call: TRBD1 (6 bases). With 0 bases removed from V and 3 bases from J, the gap between germline ends came to 11 bases. Germline CDR1 reads SGHVS; CDR2 reads FQNEAQ. The CDR3 sequence is 16 residues long. The CDR3 protein is CASSLARGGANEKLFF. CDR3 sequence (DNA): TGTGCCAGCAGCTTAGCCAGGGGAGGGGCTAATGAAAAACTGTTTTTT.

J is TRBJ2-3 and V is TRBV2; D remains unclear. The CDR3 covers 15 residues. The V gene's germline CDR1 is SNHLY and CDR2 FYNNEI. Trimming stripped 6 bases from V and 5 bases from J, with 18 bases between. The CDR3 is CASRYYNGPRDTQYF. CDR3 bases: TGTGCCAGCAGGTACTACAACGGGCCTCGAGATACGCAGTATTTT.

This chain connects TRBV2 to TRBJ1-2; D perhaps matches TRBD1 (6 bases). Trimming shortened V by 10 bases and J by 4 bases, and 13 bases separated the two germline ends. The CDR3 length is 12 residues. Germline V gene sequence: CDR1 SNHLY, CDR2 FYNNEI. The CDR3 region is CATGGGGYGYTF. CDR3 sequence (DNA): TGTGCCACCGGGGGCGGTGGCTATGGCTACACCTTC.